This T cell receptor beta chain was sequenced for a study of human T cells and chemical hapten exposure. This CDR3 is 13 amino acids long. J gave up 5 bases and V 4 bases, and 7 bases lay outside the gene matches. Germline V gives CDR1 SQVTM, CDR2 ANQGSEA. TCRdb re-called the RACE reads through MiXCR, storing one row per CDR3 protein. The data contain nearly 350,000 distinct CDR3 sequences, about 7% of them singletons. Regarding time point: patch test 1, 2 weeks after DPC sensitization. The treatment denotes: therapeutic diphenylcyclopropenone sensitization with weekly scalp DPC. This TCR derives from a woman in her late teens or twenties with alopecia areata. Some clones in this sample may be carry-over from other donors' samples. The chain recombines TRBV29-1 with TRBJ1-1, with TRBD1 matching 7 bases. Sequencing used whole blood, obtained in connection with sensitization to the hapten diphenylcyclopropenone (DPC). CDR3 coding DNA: TGCAGCGTTGTGAGACAGGGTGGTACTGAAGCTTTCTTT. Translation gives CSVVRQGGTEAFF.